This TCR beta chain was obtained from a study of T cell responses to AZD1222 COVID-19 vaccine. Study details: Recipients boosted at about 4 weeks or about 12 weeks are pooled.

Study findings and constraints: At baseline, just 6 or 7 AZD1222 recipients tested seropositive. Females outnumbered males among donors, who were mostly white British; clonal diversity was possibly underestimated. Following two doses of AZD1222, Spike-specific TCR breadth and depth rose.

From germline, CDR1 is LNHDA and CDR2 SQIVND (reference sequence). With 0 bases removed from V and 8 bases from J, the gap between germline ends came to 10 bases. The CDR3 runs to 13 residues. Points on this clone: Its matching antigen is unknown.

Clones were sequenced by immunoSEQ multiplex PCR, and TCRdb holds only the in-frame ones, with some missing. The sample yields more than 130,000 clones, approximately 90% seen once. This sequence was found in an adult in good health. Sequences were derived from peripheral blood, sampled on day 0 of AZD1222 vaccination. The chain couples TRBV19 to TRBJ1-2; D gene uncertain. CDR3 sequence reads: CASSIDREGGYTF. In nucleotides, the CDR3 is TGTGCCAGTAGTATAGATCGAGAGGGCGGCTACACCTTC.